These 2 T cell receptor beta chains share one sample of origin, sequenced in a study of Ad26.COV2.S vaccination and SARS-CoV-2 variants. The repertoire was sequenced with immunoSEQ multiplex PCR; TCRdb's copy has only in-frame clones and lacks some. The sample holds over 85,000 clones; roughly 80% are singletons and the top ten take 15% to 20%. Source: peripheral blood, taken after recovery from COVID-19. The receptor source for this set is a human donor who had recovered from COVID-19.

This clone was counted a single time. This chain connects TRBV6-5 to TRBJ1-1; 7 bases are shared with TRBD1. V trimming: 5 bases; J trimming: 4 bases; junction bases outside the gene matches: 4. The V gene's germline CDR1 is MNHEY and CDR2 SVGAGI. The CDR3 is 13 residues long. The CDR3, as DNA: TGTGCCAGCAGTCGTCCAGGGGGCACTGAAGCTTTCTTT. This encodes CASSRPGGTEAFF.

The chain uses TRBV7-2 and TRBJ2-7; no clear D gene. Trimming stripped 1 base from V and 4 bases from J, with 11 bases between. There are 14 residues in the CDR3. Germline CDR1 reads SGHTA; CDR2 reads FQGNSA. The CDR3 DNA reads TGTGCCAGCAGCTTAGGGGGAAAGGGTTACGAGCAGTACTTC. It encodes CASSLGGKGYEQYF.